This TCR beta chain was retrieved from a study of cytomegalovirus exposure and HLA in healthy donors. General study findings and limits: Later analysis suggested links between common viral pathogens and several top significant clusters. The study carried out a later analysis of TCR beta sequences. It associated approximately 17,000 of them with specific HLA alleles at a false discovery rate of 0.05. Earlier analysis found most TCR beta V segments productive about 90% or about 30% of the time.

Those who donated were healthy bone marrow donors. CDR1 and CDR2 (germline): LNHDA, SQIVND (reference sequence). Trimming stripped 4 bases from V and 8 bases from J, with 21 bases between. The CDR3 runs 15 residues. As regards this clone: Its target is not known.

Primers for the PCR totalled 60 Vbeta and 13 Jbeta. Some clones are missing from TCRdb's copy, which holds only in-frame ones; the method was immunoSEQ multiplex PCR. Among 150,000 to 200,000 clones, around 76% were seen once, and the ten largest hold approximately 2%. The clonotype was recovered from a female donor in good health and CMV-seronegative. The sample was PBMCs. V is TRBV19 and J is TRBJ2-7, with D maybe TRBD2 (6 bases). The CDR3 DNA is TGTGCCAGTAGTACATGGGGGGAGACGACTACGAAGCAGTACTTC. Protein: CASSTWGETTTKQYF.